The rows below give T cell receptor beta chains drawn from one sample of a study of tumor-infiltrating lymphocytes in primary liver carcinoma. TCRdb re-called the multiplex PCR reads with MiXCR, one entry per CDR3 protein. The sample has tens of thousands of distinct CDR3 sequences, approximately 70% seen once. Specimen: liver tumor tissue from sampling region 2. The receptor set was obtained from a man aged 35 to 55 with primary liver carcinoma and hepatitis B virus infection. Both conserved end residues are part of each CDR3. The D gene is left open where the match is weak. Size tells how often a clone was seen (once, few, many) or the class of an expanded clone, and some rows leave it out.

v_call	clone_size	j_call	d_call	cdr3_nt	cdr3_aa
TRBV4-2	-	TRBJ2-1	TRBD1	TGTGCCAGCAGCCACGCTAGGGGACAGAGGAACAATGAGCAGTTCTTC	CASSHARGQRNNEQFF
TRBV6-1	-	TRBJ1-5	-	TGTGCCAGCAGTGAAGGGCAGAACCAAAATCAGCCCCAGCATTTT	CASSEGQNQNQPQHF
TRBV5-1	-	TRBJ2-1	-	TGCGCCAGCAGCCTAAAGTCCGGGATAGGGGGGCACAATGAGCAGTTCTTC	CASSLKSGIGGHNEQFF
TRBV4-3	once	TRBJ1-4	-	TGCGCCAGCAGCCAAGATAGCGCGCACCTCAATGAGAAACTGTTTTTT	CASSQDSAHLNEKLFF
TRBV4-3	-	TRBJ2-1	-	TGCACCAGCAACCAAGAAACCAGGGGGGAGTACAATGAGCAGTTCTTC	CTSNQETRGEYNEQFF
TRBV12-3/TRBV12-4	-	TRBJ2-3	TRBD1	TGTGCCAGCAGCCTCGGACAGGGAGGAGGCACAGATACGCACCATTTT	CASSLGQGGGTDTHHF
TRBV20-1	-	TRBJ2-7	-	TGCAGTGTTAGTATTCCCCAGGGACTCTCCTACGAGCAATACTTC	CSVSIPQGLSYEQYF
TRBV6-1	-	TRBJ2-7	-	TGTGCCAGCAGTCATTCAACGGCTGCGAGCTCCTACGAGCAGTACTTC	CASSHSTAASSYEQYF
TRBV18	-	TRBJ1-2	-	TGTGCCAGCTCACCGTCTCCGATTGTCTATGGTTACACCTTC	CASSPSPIVYGYTF
TRBV29-1	medium-sized	TRBJ2-2	TRBD2	TGCAGCGTTGAACCCCTGTCTAGCGGGAGGGCCGCAGGGGAGCTGTTTTTT	CSVEPLSSGRAAGELFF
TRBV28	-	TRBJ2-2	-	TGTGCCAGCAAGAAAGGGGGAGCCGGGGAGCTGTTTTTC	CASKKGGAGELFF
TRBV6-2/TRBV6-3	-	TRBJ2-2	-	TGTGCTAGCAGTTACTCTAGCGAGATCGGGGAGCTATTTTTT	CASSYSSEIGELFF
TRBV11-2	-	TRBJ2-3	-	TGTGCCGGCAGCTTAGATCCGGGGGAGACTATCGCAGATACGCAGTATTTT	CAGSLDPGETIADTQYF
TRBV25-1	-	TRBJ1-5	TRBD1	TGTGCCAGTATTACCCGGGAGACAGGGAGTCAGTCCCAGCATTTT	CASITRETGSQSQHF
TRBV6-6	-	TRBJ2-3	TRBD2	TGTGCCAGCAGACCGCAGTGTACTAGCGGTCTCACAGATACGCAATATTTT	CASRPQCTSGLTDTQYF
TRBV24-1	-	TRBJ2-1	-	TGTACCACCAGTGATCCCAGATCTGTCGGGCCACGATTTTTC	CTTSDPRSVGPRFF
TRBV6-1	medium-sized	TRBJ2-6	TRBD1	TGTGCCAGCACCGAGACAGGGGCCCTCTCTGGGGCCAACGTCCTGACTTTC	CASTETGALSGANVLTF
TRBV4-2	once	TRBJ2-1	TRBD1	TGTGCCAGCAGCCAAGATTGGAGGACAGGCAGAGTCGACAATGAGCATTTCTTC	CASSQDWRTGRVDNEHFF
TRBV6-5	-	TRBJ1-3	TRBD1	TGTGCCAGTAGTCACGGTCCGAGGACAGGGATCACTGGAAACACCATATATTTT	CASSHGPRTGITGNTIYF
TRBV14	-	TRBJ2-1	-	TGTGCCAGCAGTGCCATGGCGGGATGGGTAATCAATGAGCAGTTCTTC	CASSAMAGWVINEQFF
TRBV29-1	-	TRBJ2-4	-	TGCAGCGTAATTGACGGGCGTTGCATTCAGTACTTC	CSVIDGRCIQYF
TRBV7-9	-	TRBJ1-2	-	TGTGCCAGCAGTTGCCAGGGCCTCGGGGGCTACACCTTC	CASSCQGLGGYTF
TRBV6-6	-	TRBJ2-5	TRBD2	TGTGCCAGCAGCCAATGGGGTTTACCGACTAGCAGGAGGGCCGTAGATACCCAGTACTTC	CASSQWGLPTSRRAVDTQYF
TRBV6-5	-	TRBJ2-7	TRBD2	TGTACCAGCAGTCCGGGACTAGGATTGAACAAGCAGTACTTC	CTSSPGLGLNKQYF
TRBV5-6	-	TRBJ2-5	-	TGTGCCAGCAGCTTGGAGACCACCCAAGAGACCCAGTACTTC	CASSLETTQETQYF
TRBV29-1	-	TRBJ2-7	-	TGCATAACCGCGGGCTACAAGCAGTACTTC	CITAGYKQYF
TRBV29-1	-	TRBJ2-2	-	TGCAGCGTCAAGGGGCACGGGGAGCTGTTTTTT	CSVKGHGELFF
TRBV4-2	-	TRBJ2-1	-	TGTGCCAGTAGCCAGACGACTAGTGAGGGGGACAATGAGCAGTTCTTC	CASSQTTSEGDNEQFF
TRBV2	many	TRBJ2-3	TRBD2	TGTGCCAGCAGGGCGGCACACGGGAGGGGCACAGATACGCAGTATTTT	CASRAAHGRGTDTQYF
TRBV29-1	-	TRBJ2-7	-	TGCAGCGTTTGGATGACTCAAACATCCTACGAGCAGTACTTC	CSVWMTQTSYEQYF
TRBV9	many	TRBJ2-1	-	TGTGCCAGCAGCGCCGGGACTTTAGGTAACAATGAGCAGTTCTTC	CASSAGTLGNNEQFF
TRBV6-1	-	TRBJ1-1	-	TGTGCCAGCAGTGGGTGGAAGAACACTATAGCTTTCTTT	CASSGWKNTIAFF
TRBV6-5	few	TRBJ1-5	-	TGTGACAGCGGGGACGGTAGCAATCAGCCCCAGCATTTC	CDSGDGSNQPQHF
TRBV11-1	-	TRBJ2-3	-	TGTGTCAGCAGCTTGAGGACTGATACGCAGTATTTT	CVSSLRTDTQYF
TRBV6-1	-	TRBJ2-2	-	TGTGCCAGCAGTGAAGCTGACAGAGATATCGGTGAGCTGTTTTTT	CASSEADRDIGELFF
TRBV29-1	-	TRBJ2-7	-	TGCAGGCCCCGGCAGGGGACCTACGAGCAGTACTTC	CRPRQGTYEQYF
TRBV5-4	-	TRBJ2-2	TRBD2	TGTGCCAGCATGGGGGGATCTAGCGGGACCAACGTCGGAGAGCTGTTTTTT	CASMGGSSGTNVGELFF
TRBV5-6	-	TRBJ1-2	TRBD1	TGTGCCAGCAGCTCCCAGTGGCAGGGGGACGGAGGCTACACATTC	CASSSQWQGDGGYTF
TRBV6-6	-	TRBJ2-3	TRBD1	TGTGCCAGCAGGTCTACAGGGGGCGGAAATGCGCAGTATTTT	CASRSTGGGNAQYF
TRBV29-1	-	TRBJ2-1	-	TGCAGCGCTTCAAAGGGGGGCGGGATGGCTAGTGAGCACTTCTTC	CSASKGGGMASEHFF
TRBV10-3	-	TRBJ2-2	-	TGTCGCATCAGTGGAAATAACGGGAGAGGGGCCGGGGAGCTGTTTTTT	CRISGNNGRGAGELFF
TRBV11-2	-	TRBJ2-7	-	TGTGCCAGTACCTTAGGCTACGAGCAGTACTTC	CASTLGYEQYF
TRBV19	-	TRBJ1-1	-	TGTGCCAGTAGCCCGGGGCAGCTTGGGGGAACATCGGCTTTCTTT	CASSPGQLGGTSAFF
TRBV4-3	-	TRBJ2-7	-	TGCGCCAGCGGCCATGTTGGGGAGTCCGAGCAGTACTTC	CASGHVGESEQYF
TRBV6-4	many	TRBJ2-5	TRBD2	TGTGCCAGTGACAGGACTAGCGGGACGGAAGAGACCCAGTACTTC	CASDRTSGTEETQYF
TRBV11-3	-	TRBJ2-3	TRBD2	TGTGTCAGCAGCCTTGGGACTAGCTGGAGTCAAACAGATGCGCAGTATTTT	CVSSLGTSWSQTDAQYF
TRBV11-2	-	TRBJ2-5	TRBD2	TGTGCCAGCAGCTCCGTGGGACTAGCGGGAGGGAGTGTCTATACCCAGTACTTC	CASSSVGLAGGSVYTQYF
TRBV6-6	-	TRBJ2-3	TRBD2	TGTGTCAGCAGCGATAGCGGGAGAAATACGCAGTATTTT	CVSSDSGRNTQYF
TRBV5-6	-	TRBJ1-1	-	TGTGCCAACAGCATTCACGGATTTAACACTGAAGCTTTCTTT	CANSIHGFNTEAFF
TRBV28	-	TRBJ2-7	-	TGTGCCAGCTCGGTGGCCCCCCGGCTCTACGAGCAGTACTTC	CASSVAPRLYEQYF
TRBV29-1	-	TRBJ2-3	-	TGTAGCTTTTCCGGGATAGGGGCGTCAGATACGCAGTATTTT	CSFSGIGASDTQYF
TRBV7-8	-	TRBJ2-7	TRBD2	TGTGTCAGCGGCTTTACTAGCGCCTACGAGCAATACTTC	CVSGFTSAYEQYF
TRBV28	many	TRBJ1-5	TRBD1	TGTGCCAGCAGTTTACCAAACTGGGCAGGGGGGAGCAATCAGCCCCAGCATTTT	CASSLPNWAGGSNQPQHF